This T cell receptor beta chain stems from a study of cytomegalovirus exposure and HLA in healthy donors. V was shortened by 5 bases and J by 6 bases, with 10 bases between the two germline ends. Germline CDR1 MDHEN, CDR2 SYDVKM. The CDR3 covers 12 residues. The PCR contained 60 Vbeta and 13 Jbeta primers. TCRdb's copy holds only in-frame clones and misses some; the assay was immunoSEQ multiplex PCR. The ten most abundant clones cover 6.8% of a sample with roughly 110,000 clones. This clonotype was obtained from a man between 40 and 49 years old in good health and CMV-seropositive. The sample taken for sequencing was PBMCs. V gene TRBV28 combines with J gene TRBJ1-1; D is uncertain. The DNA of the CDR3 is TGTGCCAGCAGTGAGTCGGTCGCTGAAGCTTTCTTT. This translates into CASSESVAEAFF.